One sample yielded the 17 T cell receptor beta chains listed below, sequenced in a study of cytotoxic CD8 clonotypes in ibrutinib-treated CLL listed by TCRdb under 2021. In light of the paper, this sample's time point label describes: progressive disease on ibrutinib. Library preparation used the immunoSEQ multiplex PCR assay. TCRdb stores this immuneACCESS table with in-frame sequences only. Part of the clones is absent; in the studies checked, under half of the shortfall reflects unresolved V genes, and no reason is known for the rest. This sample lists approximately 70,000 clones; 70% to 90% were detected once. Roughly 7.7% of the sample comes from the top ten. This material consisted of PBMCs, taken at disease progression, from a patient treated with ibrutinib. These TCRs come from a human donor with chronic lymphocytic leukemia.

The chain carries TRBV19 and TRBJ2-5, with 15 bases lining up with TRBD2. Trimming took 6 bases from V and 0 from J; bases not matched to a gene: 5. Germline loops: CDR1 LNHDA, CDR2 SQIVND (reference sequence). The CDR3 totals 17 residues. The CDR3 reads CASSRTSGGVYQETQYF. CDR3 nucleotides: TGTGCCAGTAGCCGGACTAGCGGGGGGGTGTACCAAGAGACCCAGTACTTC.

V gene TRBV14 combines with J gene TRBJ2-7, with 9 positions matching TRBD2. CDR3 length equals 19 residues. The ends lost 1 base at V and 3 bases at J; junction bases unmatched: 16. Germline-derived CDR1 and CDR2 are SGHDN and FVKESK. CDR3 DNA sequence: TGTGCCAGCAGCCAAGTCTTGTATCCTCTAGCGGGGCCAAACTACGAGCAGTACTTC. This encodes CASSQVLYPLAGPNYEQYF.

V usage is TRBV6-5 and J usage is TRBJ2-2; 8 bases agree with TRBD1. J was trimmed by 3 bases and V by 2 bases; bases with no gene match: 5. This CDR3 comprises 16 residues. Germline V CDR1 and CDR2: MNHEY, SVGAGI. CDR3 sequence: CASSYPRGQDTGELFF. The DNA for the CDR3 is TGTGCCAGCAGTTACCCCAGGGGGCAGGACACCGGGGAGCTGTTTTTT.

This chain uses TRBV11-2 with TRBJ2-5; D is perhaps TRBD2 (6 bases). CDR3 length: 15 amino acids. V dropped 0 bases and J dropped 5 bases, with 13 bases sitting between them. Germline CDR1 SGHAT, CDR2 FQNNGV. CDR3: CASSLERLEGETQYF. The CDR3 coding sequence is TGTGCCAGCAGCTTAGAAAGGTTGGAGGGTGAGACCCAGTACTTC.

The CDR3 here is CASRPGHSYEQYF. CDR3 in DNA: TGTGCCAGTCGTCCGGGACACTCCTACGAGCAGTACTTC. This chain links TRBV19 with TRBJ2-7; a weak D match, TRBD1 (6 bases). V lost 8 bases, J lost 0 bases, and 11 bases lay in between. This CDR3 is 13 amino acids long. The germline gives CDR1 LNHDA, CDR2 SQIVND (reference sequence). Using reference TRBV19 and TRBJ2-7 for the parts outside the CDR3, the full variable domain is DGGITQSPKYLFRKEGQNVTLSCEQNLNHDAMYWYRQDPGQGLRLIYYSQIVNDFQKGDIAEGYSVSREKKESFPLTVTSAQKNPTAFYLCASRPGHSYEQYFGPGTRLTVT.

In this sample, this clone turned up once. The rearrangement uses TRBV7-9 and TRBJ2-7; D is perhaps TRBD1 (6 bases). Looked up from germline, CDR1 is SEHNR and CDR2 is FQNEAQ (reference sequence). The ends were cut back, 4 bases at V and 4 bases at J, with 11 bases in the middle. CDR3 length: 13 amino acids. The CDR3 is CASSYRDAYEQYF. The CDR3 DNA reads TGTGCCAGCAGCTACAGGGACGCGTACGAGCAGTACTTC.

In the case of this clone: An end of the junction differs from the germline gene, which may be a read error. The gene calls are TRBV13 and TRBJ2-7; maybe TRBD2 (6 bases). This CDR3 has 12 amino acids. Germline V CDR1 and CDR2: PRHDT, FYEKMQ (reference sequence). As DNA, the CDR3 is TGTGCCAGCAGCCGAACTGGCGGGACTCGATTCTTC. Protein: CASSRTGGTRFF.

The V and J genes are TRBV11-2 and TRBJ1-2, with D uncertain. The CDR3 runs 15 residues. Trimming shortened V by 1 base and J by 2 bases, and 11 bases separated the two germline ends. Germline CDR1 reads SGHAT; CDR2 reads FQNNGV. The CDR3 spells CASSLGPDSNYGYTF. The CDR3 nucleotides are TGTGCCAGCAGCTTAGGCCCAGACTCCAACTATGGCTACACCTTC.

This chain links TRBV4-1 with TRBJ1-1; no reliable D call. CDR3 length: 17 amino acids. CDR1 MGHRA and CDR2 YSYEKL come from the germline V gene. Trimming took off 5 bases at V and 4 bases at J, with 23 bases between the two ends. CDR3 region: CASSKGSFSPWGTEAFF. DNA for the CDR3: TGCGCCAGCAGCAAAGGGTCTTTTAGCCCGTGGGGCACTGAAGCTTTCTTT.

This clone was recorded a few times. V gene TRBV6-1 combines with J gene TRBJ2-7, with 10 bases aligning to TRBD2. Trimming removed 4 bases from V and 2 bases from J; junction bases left unmatched: 5. CDR1 MNHNS and CDR2 SASEGT come from the germline V gene. The CDR3 has 15 amino acids. This CDR3 reads CASSGESGGAYEQYF. For the CDR3, the DNA is TGTGCCAGCAGTGGAGAAAGCGGGGGGGCCTACGAGCAGTACTTC.

The V gene is TRBV13, the J gene TRBJ2-7; TRBD2 matches 8 bases. The V and J ends lost 7 bases and 0 bases, in that order; junction bases with no gene match: 17. CDR3 size: 18 residues. The germline CDR1 and CDR2 sequences are PRHDT and FYEKMQ (reference sequence). The CDR3 sequence: CASTKVSGIAGISYEQYF. CDR3 DNA sequence: TGTGCCAGCACCAAGGTTAGCGGGATAGCCGGCATCTCCTACGAGCAGTACTTC.

The table lists this clone with a count of one. This chain uses TRBV29-1 with TRBJ2-7, with D tentatively TRBD1 (5 bases). V dropped 2 bases and J dropped 6 bases, with 11 bases sitting between them. Germline V lookup: CDR1 SQVTM, CDR2 ANQGSEA. This CDR3 spans 12 amino acids. This CDR3 is CSVELGPREQYF. Here the CDR3 DNA reads TGCAGCGTTGAATTGGGGCCCCGCGAGCAGTACTTC.

The count of this clone is one. V gene TRBV7-9 combines with J gene TRBJ2-3; unclear D gene. Trimming removed 0 bases at V and 5 bases at J, with 6 bases between. Germline V lookup: CDR1 SEHNR, CDR2 FQNEAQ (reference sequence). The length of the CDR3 is 13 residues. This CDR3 reads CASSLAHGDTQYF. CDR3 in DNA: TGTGCCAGCAGCTTAGCGCACGGAGATACGCAGTATTTT.

The CDR3 loop reads CASSFQAGYNSPLHF. DNA for the CDR3: TGTGCCAGCAGTTTCCAAGCAGGGTATAATTCACCCCTCCACTTT. The chain couples TRBV28 to TRBJ1-6; D possibly corresponds to TRBD1 (5 bases). There are 15 residues in the CDR3. Germline V gene data show CDR1 as MDHEN and CDR2 as SYDVKM. V shed 3 bases and J shed 4 bases, with 10 bases lying between them.

The rearrangement links TRBV30 to TRBJ2-2; 8 nucleotides align to TRBD2. The V gene's germline CDR1 is GTSNPN and CDR2 SVGIG (reference sequence). The CDR3 loop spans 14 amino acids. J gave up 6 bases and V 4 bases, and 7 bases lay outside the gene matches. CDR3 sequence reads: CAWTPGTRAGELFF. CDR3 coding DNA: TGTGCCTGGACTCCCGGGACTAGGGCCGGGGAGCTGTTTTTT.

The rearrangement links TRBV2 to TRBJ1-2; possibly TRBD1 for D (5 bases). There are 16 residues in the CDR3. Germline-derived CDR1 and CDR2 are SNHLY and FYNNEI. Trimming removed 6 bases from V and 2 bases from J, with 19 bases in between. In nucleotides, the CDR3 is TGTGCCAGCAGCCGTATTATCGGGGGTAAGAACTATGGCTACACCTTC. Translated, it gives CASSRIIGGKNYGYTF.

The sample holds a few counts of this clone. V is TRBV7-9 and J is TRBJ1-6; 7 nucleotides match TRBD1. With V trimmed by 3 bases and J by 2 bases, 1 base remained unmatched. There are 15 residues in the CDR3. The V gene's germline CDR1 is SEHNR and CDR2 FQNEAQ (reference sequence). The CDR3, as DNA: TGTGCCAGCAGCTTGAGGGGGCCCTATAATTCACCCCTCCACTTT. This sequence encodes CASSLRGPYNSPLHF.